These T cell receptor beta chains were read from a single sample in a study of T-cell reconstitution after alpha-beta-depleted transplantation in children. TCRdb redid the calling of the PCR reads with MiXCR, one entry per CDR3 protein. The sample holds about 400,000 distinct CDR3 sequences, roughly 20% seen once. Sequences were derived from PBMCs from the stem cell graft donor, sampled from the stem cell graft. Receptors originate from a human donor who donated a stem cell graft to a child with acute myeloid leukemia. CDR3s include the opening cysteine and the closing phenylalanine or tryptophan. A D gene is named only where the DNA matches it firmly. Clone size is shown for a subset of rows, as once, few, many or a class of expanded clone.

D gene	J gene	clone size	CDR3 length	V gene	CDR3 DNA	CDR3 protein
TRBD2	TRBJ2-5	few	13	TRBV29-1	TGCAGCGTTTGGGGACTAGCGGTGGAGACCCAGTACTTC	CSVWGLAVETQYF
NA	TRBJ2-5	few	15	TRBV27	TGTGCCAGCAGCAATCAATGGGGGGGCCGGGAGACCCAGTACTTC	CASSNQWGGRETQYF
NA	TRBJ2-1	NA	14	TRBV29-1	TGCAGCGTTGATTTGCTAGTTGGCTACAATGAGCAGTTCTTC	CSVDLLVGYNEQFF
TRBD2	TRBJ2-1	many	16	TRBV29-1	TGCAGCGTTGAAGGACAAGCGGGAGGGCCCTGGAATGAGCAGTTCTTC	CSVEGQAGGPWNEQFF
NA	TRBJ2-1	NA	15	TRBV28	TGTGCCAGCAGTTTCGGAGCGGTTCGGTACAATGAGCAGTTCTTC	CASSFGAVRYNEQFF
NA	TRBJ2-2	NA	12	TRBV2	TGTGCCAGCACGGCAGTTGGCGGGGAGCTGTTTTTT	CASTAVGGELFF
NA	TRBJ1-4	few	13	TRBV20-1	TGCAGTGCCAGGGGAGGGGTTCGTGAAAAACTGTTTTTT	CSARGGVREKLFF
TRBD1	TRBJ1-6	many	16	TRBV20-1	TGCAGTGCTCGAAACGCGGGACAGGCGCAAAATTCACCCCTCCACTTT	CSARNAGQAQNSPLHF
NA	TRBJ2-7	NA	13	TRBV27	TGTGCCAGCAGTCACGGCGGGATCAACGAGCAGTACTTC	CASSHGGINEQYF
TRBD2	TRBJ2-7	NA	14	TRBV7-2	TGTGCCAGCAGTAATGGACTAGCCTCCTACGAGCAGTACTTC	CASSNGLASYEQYF
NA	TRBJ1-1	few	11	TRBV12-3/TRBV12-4	TGTGCCAGCAGTTACAGGGCTGAAGCTTTCTTT	CASSYRAEAFF
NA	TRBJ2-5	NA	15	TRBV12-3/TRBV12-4	TGTGCCAGCAGTTCGACCGGGACCTTCCAAGAGACCCAGTACTTC	CASSSTGTFQETQYF
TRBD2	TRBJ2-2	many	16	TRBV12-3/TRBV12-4	TGTGCCAGCAGACAACCGGGACTAGCTGCTACCGGGGAGCTGTTTTTT	CASRQPGLAATGELFF
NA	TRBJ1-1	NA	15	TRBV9	TGTGCCAGCAGCATCCAGGCGGGGATGAACACTGAAGCTTTCTTT	CASSIQAGMNTEAFF
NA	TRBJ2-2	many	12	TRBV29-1	TGCAGCGTTGAGGGGGCCACCGGGGAGCTGTTTTTT	CSVEGATGELFF
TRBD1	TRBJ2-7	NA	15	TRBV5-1	TGCGCCAGCAGCTGGGACTCCGGGACAGGGTACGAGCAGTACTTC	CASSWDSGTGYEQYF
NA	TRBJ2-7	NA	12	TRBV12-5	TGTGCTAGTGGTTTGGTCGACTACGAGCAGTACTTC	CASGLVDYEQYF
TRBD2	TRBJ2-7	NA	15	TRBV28	TGTGCCAGCAGGCGCTTTCGGGAGGACTCCTACGAGCAGTACTTC	CASRRFREDSYEQYF
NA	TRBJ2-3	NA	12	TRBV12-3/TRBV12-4	TGTGCCAGCAGCTACCACACAGATACGCAGTATTTT	CASSYHTDTQYF
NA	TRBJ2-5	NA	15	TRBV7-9	TGTGCCAGCAGCCGGATCCGGGCTCGTCAAGAGACCCAGTACTTC	CASSRIRARQETQYF
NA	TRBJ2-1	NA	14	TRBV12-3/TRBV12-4	TGTGCCAGCACCCCGCCCCGCAGCTACAATGAGCAGTTCTTC	CASTPPRSYNEQFF
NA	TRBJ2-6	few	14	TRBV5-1	TGCGCCAGCACCGACTCTTCTGGGGCCAACGTCCTGACTTTC	CASTDSSGANVLTF
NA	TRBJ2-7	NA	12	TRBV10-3	TGTGCCATCGGGACGTTATCCTACGAGCAGTACTTC	CAIGTLSYEQYF
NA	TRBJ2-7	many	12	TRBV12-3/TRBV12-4	TGTGCCAGCAGCTCACTAGCCTACGAGCAGTACTTC	CASSSLAYEQYF
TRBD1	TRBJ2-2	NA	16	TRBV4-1	TGCGCCAGCCGCCCCCTGGGACAGGCGAACACCGGGGAGCTGTTTTTT	CASRPLGQANTGELFF
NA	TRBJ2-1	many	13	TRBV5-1	TGCGCCAGCAGCCCCTCAGCCTACAATGAGCAGTTCTTC	CASSPSAYNEQFF
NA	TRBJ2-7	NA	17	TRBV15	TGTGCCACCAGCAGAGATTTGGGCCTCCATTCCACCTACGAGCAGTACTTC	CATSRDLGLHSTYEQYF
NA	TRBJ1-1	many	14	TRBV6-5	TGTGCCAGCAGTTACGCAGGGACGCGCACTGAAGCTTTCTTT	CASSYAGTRTEAFF
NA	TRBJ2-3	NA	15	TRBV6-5	TGTGCCAGCAGTTACGCGGGGAGGAGCACAGATACGCAGTATTTT	CASSYAGRSTDTQYF
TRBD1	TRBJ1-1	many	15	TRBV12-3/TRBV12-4	TGTGCCAGCAGTCCTAGGACAGGGGGCAACACTGAAGCTTTCTTT	CASSPRTGGNTEAFF
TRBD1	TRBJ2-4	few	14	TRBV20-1	TGCAGTGCTAGAGACCGGACAGGGATAAACATTCAGTACTTC	CSARDRTGINIQYF